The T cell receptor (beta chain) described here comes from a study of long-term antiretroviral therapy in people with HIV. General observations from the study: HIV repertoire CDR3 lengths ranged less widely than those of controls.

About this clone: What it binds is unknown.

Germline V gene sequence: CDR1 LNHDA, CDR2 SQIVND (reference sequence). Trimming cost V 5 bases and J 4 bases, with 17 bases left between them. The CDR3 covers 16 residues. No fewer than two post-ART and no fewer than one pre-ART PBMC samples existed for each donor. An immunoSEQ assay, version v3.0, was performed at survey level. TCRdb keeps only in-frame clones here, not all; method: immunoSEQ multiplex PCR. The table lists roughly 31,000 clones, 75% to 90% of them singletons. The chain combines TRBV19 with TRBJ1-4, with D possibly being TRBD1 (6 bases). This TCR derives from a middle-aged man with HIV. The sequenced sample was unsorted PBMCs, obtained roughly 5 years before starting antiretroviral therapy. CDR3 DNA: TGTGCCAGTAGTTTCGCCCGGGGGGCCCTTAATGAAAAACTGTTTTTT. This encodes CASSFARGALNEKLFF.